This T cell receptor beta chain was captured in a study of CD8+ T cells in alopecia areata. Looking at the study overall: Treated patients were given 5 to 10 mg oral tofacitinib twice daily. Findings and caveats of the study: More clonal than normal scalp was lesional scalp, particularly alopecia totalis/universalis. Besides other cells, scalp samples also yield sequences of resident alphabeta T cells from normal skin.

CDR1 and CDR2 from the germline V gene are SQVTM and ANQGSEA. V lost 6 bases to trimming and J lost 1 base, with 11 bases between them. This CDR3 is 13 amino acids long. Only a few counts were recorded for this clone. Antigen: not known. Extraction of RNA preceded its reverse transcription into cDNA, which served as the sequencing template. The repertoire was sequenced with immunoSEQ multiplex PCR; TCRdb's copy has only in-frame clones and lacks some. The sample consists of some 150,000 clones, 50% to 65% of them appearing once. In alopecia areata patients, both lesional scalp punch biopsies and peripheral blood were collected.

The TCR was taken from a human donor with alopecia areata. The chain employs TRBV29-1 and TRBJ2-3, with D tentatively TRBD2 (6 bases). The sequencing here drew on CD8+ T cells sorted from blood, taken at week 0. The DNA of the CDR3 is TGCAGCGTCGCGGGGAAACGCACAGATACGCAGTATTTT. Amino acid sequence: CSVAGKRTDTQYF.